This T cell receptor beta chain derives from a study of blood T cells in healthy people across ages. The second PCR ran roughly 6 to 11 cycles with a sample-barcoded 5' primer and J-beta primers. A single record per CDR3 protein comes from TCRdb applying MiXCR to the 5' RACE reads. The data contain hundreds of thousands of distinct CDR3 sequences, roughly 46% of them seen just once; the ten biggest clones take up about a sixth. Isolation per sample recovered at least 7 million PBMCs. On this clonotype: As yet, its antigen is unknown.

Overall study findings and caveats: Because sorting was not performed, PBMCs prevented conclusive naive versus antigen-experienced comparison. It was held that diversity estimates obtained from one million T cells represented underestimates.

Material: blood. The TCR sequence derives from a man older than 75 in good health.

CDR3 in amino acids: CATSDERTSTDTQYF. The CDR3 region has the DNA TGTGCCACCAGTGACGAGCGGACTAGCACAGATACGCAGTATTTT. The rearrangement uses TRBV24-1 and TRBJ2-3; the D gene is possibly TRBD2 (5 bases). Trimming stripped 4 bases from V and 0 bases from J, with 10 bases between. The CDR3 has 15 residues. The germline V gene has CDR1 KGHDR and CDR2 SFDVKD.